This T cell receptor (beta chain) comes out of a study of graft-versus-host responses after intestinal transplantation. Sequencing was performed with immunoSEQ multiplex PCR; in TCRdb, only in-frame clones are kept and a portion is missing. Found here are 50,000 to 75,000 clones, around 86% of them singletons; the top ten hold more than 1.5%. Graft tissue was processed to release intraepithelial and lamina propria lymphocytes. The input for sequencing was ileum tissue, taken 350 to 400 days after transplant. This receptor was obtained from a human patient who received an intestinal transplant, so some T cells may come from the graft donor.

CDR3: CAWSVTGFGNTIYF. In DNA, the CDR3 is TGTGCCTGGAGTGTAACTGGGTTTGGAAACACCATATATTTT. The chain carries TRBV30 and TRBJ1-3; D is uncertain. The CDR3 loop spans 14 amino acids. The germline gives CDR1 GTSNPN, CDR2 SVGIG (reference sequence). V dropped 0 bases and J dropped 3 bases, with 9 bases sitting between them.